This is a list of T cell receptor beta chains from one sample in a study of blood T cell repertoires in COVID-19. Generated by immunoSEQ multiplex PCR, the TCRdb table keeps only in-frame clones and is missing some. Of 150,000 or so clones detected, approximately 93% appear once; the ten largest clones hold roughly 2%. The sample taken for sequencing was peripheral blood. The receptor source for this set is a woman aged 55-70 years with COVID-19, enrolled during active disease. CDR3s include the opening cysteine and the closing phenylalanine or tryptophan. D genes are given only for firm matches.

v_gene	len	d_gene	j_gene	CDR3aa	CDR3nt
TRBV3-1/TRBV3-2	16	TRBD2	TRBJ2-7	CASSQDRGGSSYEQYF	TGTGCCAGCAGCCAAGATCGAGGCGGGAGCTCCTACGAGCAGTACTTC
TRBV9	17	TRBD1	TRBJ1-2	CASSAQTGGPDLYGYTF	TGTGCCAGCAGCGCCCAAACAGGGGGCCCCGATCTCTATGGCTACACCTTC
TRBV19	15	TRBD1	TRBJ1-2	CASHMADRGDYGYTF	TGTGCCAGTCATATGGCCGACAGGGGGGACTATGGCTACACCTTC
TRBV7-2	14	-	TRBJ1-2	CASSPRTDNYGYTF	TGTGCCAGCAGCCCCCGGACAGACAACTATGGCTACACCTTC
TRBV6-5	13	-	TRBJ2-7	CASSSDSPYEQYF	TGTGCCAGCAGTTCGGACAGCCCCTACGAGCAGTACTTC
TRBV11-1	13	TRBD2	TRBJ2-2	CASSFSGTGELFF	TGTGCCAGCAGCTTTAGCGGGACCGGGGAGCTGTTTTTT
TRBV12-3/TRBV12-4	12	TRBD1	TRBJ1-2	CASSLRQGFYTF	TGTGCCAGCAGCCTCAGACAGGGATTCTACACCTTC
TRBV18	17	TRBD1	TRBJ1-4	CASSLWDRGGTNEKLFF	TGTGCCAGCTCACTATGGGACAGGGGGGGAACTAATGAAAAACTGTTTTTT
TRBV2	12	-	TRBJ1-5	CAKGDRWEPQHF	TGTGCCAAGGGGGACCGCTGGGAGCCCCAGCATTTT
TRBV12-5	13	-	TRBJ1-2	CASGLPTADGYTF	TGTGCTAGTGGTTTGCCGACAGCAGATGGCTACACCTTC
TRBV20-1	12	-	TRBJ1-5	CSASNGNQPQHF	TGCAGTGCTAGTAACGGGAATCAGCCCCAGCATTTT
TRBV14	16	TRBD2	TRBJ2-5	CASSQGLAGNYETQYF	TGTGCCAGCAGCCAAGGACTAGCGGGAAATTACGAGACCCAGTACTTC
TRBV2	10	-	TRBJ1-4	CASFLEKLFF	TGTGCCAGCTTCCTTGAAAAACTGTTTTTT
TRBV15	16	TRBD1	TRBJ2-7	CATSRDLGTGVKEQYF	TGTGCCACCAGCAGAGACCTCGGGACAGGGGTGAAGGAGCAGTACTTC
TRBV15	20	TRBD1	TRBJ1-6	CATRQDSRAKQGARNSPLHF	TGTGCCACCCGCCAAGATTCCCGGGCAAAACAGGGGGCTCGTAATTCACCCCTCCACTTT